The source of this TCR beta chain is a study of shared clonotypes between healthy human individuals. Findings and limits, study-wide: Sampling included only blood; tissue repertoires likely differ.

There are 12 residues in the CDR3. V lost 3 bases, J lost 4 bases, and 7 bases lay in between. Germline V gene sequence: CDR1 KGHSH, CDR2 LQKENI. In regard to this clone: The antigen remains unidentified. Distinct nucleotide sequences in the sample also encode this CDR3.

Bulk PBMC genomic DNA spanned ten immunoSEQ deep plates. Repertoires were generated with immunoSEQ multiplex PCR, while TCRdb's copy carries only in-frame clones and drops some. The sample lists about 490,000 clones; 70% to 80% were seen once. This TCR was recovered from a woman between 35 and 50 years old in good health. Some clones in this sample may be carry-over from other donors' samples. The rearrangement joins TRBV18 to TRBJ2-7; D unresolved. The sample comprised PBMCs. The CDR3 DNA follows: TGTGCCAGCTCACCGGGAACATACGAGCAGTACTTC. The encoded protein is CASSPGTYEQYF.